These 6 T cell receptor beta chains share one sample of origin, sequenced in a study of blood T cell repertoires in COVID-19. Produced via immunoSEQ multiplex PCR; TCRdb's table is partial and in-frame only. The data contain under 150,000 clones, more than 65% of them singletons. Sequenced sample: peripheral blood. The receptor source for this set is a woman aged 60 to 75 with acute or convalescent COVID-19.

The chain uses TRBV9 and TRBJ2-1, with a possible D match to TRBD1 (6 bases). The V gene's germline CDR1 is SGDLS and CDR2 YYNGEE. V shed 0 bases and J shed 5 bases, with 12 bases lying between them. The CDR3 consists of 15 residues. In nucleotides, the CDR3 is TGTGCCAGCAGCGTAGTTGCAGGGGAGAACAATGAGCAGTTCTTC. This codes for CASSVVAGENNEQFF. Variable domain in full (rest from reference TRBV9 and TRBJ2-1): DSGVTQTPKHLITATGQRVTLRCSPRSGDLSVYWYQQSLDQGLQFLIQYYNGEERAKGNILERFSAQQFPDLHSELNLSSLELGDSALYFCASSVVAGENNEQFFGPGTRLTVL.

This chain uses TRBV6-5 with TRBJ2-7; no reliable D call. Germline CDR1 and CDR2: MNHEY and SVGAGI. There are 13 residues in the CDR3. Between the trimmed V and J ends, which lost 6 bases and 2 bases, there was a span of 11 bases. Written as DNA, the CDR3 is TGTGCCAGCAGGGGTCGGAGACCCTACGAGCAGTACTTC. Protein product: CASRGRRPYEQYF.

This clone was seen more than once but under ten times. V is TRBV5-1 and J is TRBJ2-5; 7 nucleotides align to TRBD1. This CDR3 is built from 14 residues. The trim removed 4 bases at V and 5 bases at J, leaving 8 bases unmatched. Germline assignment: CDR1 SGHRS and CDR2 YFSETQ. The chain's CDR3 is CASSGGQSWETQYF. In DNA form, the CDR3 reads TGCGCCAGCAGCGGGGGACAGTCTTGGGAGACCCAGTACTTC.

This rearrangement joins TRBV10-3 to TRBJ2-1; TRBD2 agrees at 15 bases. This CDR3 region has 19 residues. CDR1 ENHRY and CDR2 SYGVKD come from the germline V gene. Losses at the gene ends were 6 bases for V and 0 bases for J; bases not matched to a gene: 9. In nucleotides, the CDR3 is TGTGCCATCAGCGGACTAGCGGGAGGGGCGGAGAGCTCCTACAATGAGCAGTTCTTC. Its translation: CAISGLAGGAESSYNEQFF.

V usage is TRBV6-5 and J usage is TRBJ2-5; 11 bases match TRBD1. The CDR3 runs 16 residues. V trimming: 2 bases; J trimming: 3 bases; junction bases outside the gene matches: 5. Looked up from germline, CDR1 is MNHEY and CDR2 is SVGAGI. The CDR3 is CASSYPGTGGEETQYF. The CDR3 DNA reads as TGTGCCAGCAGTTACCCCGGGACAGGGGGGGAAGAGACCCAGTACTTC.

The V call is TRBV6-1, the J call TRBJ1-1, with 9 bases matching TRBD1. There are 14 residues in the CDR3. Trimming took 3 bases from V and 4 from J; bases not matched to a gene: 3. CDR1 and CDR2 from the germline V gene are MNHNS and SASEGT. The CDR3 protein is CASSEDRGGTEAFF. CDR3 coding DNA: TGTGCCAGCAGTGAGGACAGGGGCGGCACTGAAGCTTTCTTT.